This paragraph covers one T cell receptor beta chain sequence. Method: immunoSEQ multiplex PCR; TCRdb's copy keeps in-frame clones and lacks some. The repertoire includes just over 2,000,000 clones, 85% to 95% of them detected once, and around 1.1% sits in the top ten. Per the germline V gene, CDR1 is MNHNS and CDR2 is SASEGT. This CDR3 is 16 amino acids long. V was clipped by 2 bases and J by 5 bases, with 19 bases between them. These data belong to a study of shared clonotypes between healthy human individuals. Selected positively for CCR7 and CD45RO-negative, naive CD8 cells excluded terminally differentiated effector memory CD45RA+ cells.

This chain links TRBV6-1 with TRBJ2-7; no clear D. Sample: naive CD8+ T cells sorted from blood. The TCR originated in a man aged 18 to 29 in good health. CDR3 loop: CASSEFGVWPNNEQYF. DNA of the CDR3: TGTGCCAGCAGTGAATTCGGTGTGTGGCCGAACAACGAGCAGTACTTC.